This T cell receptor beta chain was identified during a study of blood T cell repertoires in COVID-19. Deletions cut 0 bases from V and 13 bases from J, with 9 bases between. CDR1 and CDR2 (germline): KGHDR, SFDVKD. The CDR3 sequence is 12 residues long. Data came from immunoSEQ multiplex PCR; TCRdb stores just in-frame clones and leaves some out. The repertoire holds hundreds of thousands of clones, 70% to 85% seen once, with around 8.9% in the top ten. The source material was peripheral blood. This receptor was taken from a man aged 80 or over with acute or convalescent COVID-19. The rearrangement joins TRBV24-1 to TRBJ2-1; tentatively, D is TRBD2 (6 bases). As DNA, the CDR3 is TGTGCCACCAGTGATTTGCCGGGAGCTCAGTTCTTC. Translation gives CATSDLPGAQFF.